These 28 T cell receptor beta chains share one sample of origin, sequenced in a study of T-cell memory formation after mild COVID-19. Each CDR3 protein gets one entry after TCRdb re-called the 5' RACE reads with MiXCR. The sample carries around 320,000 distinct CDR3 sequences, around 30% recorded once. Sequencing used PBMCs or a T cell subset sorted from them (not recorded which). The origin of the receptors is an adult woman who had mild COVID-19 (a few samples of this study predate the infection). Cell type and time point are not known.

The chain carries TRBV3-1 and TRBJ1-1, with 10 bases aligning to TRBD1. The CDR3 is 15 amino acids. The V segment lost 6 bases and the J segment 2 bases; nucleotides outside the gene matches: 6. Looked up from germline, CDR1 is LGHDT and CDR2 is YNNKEL (reference sequence). CDR3 nucleotide sequence: TGTGCCAGCAGACCCCGGGACAGGGGTAACACTGAAGCTTTCTTT. Amino acid sequence: CASRPRDRGNTEAFF.

The V call is TRBV11-3, the J call TRBJ2-2, with TRBD1 matching 9 bases. In germline, CDR1 is SGHNT, CDR2 YENEEA. The CDR3 totals 15 residues. The junction had 6 bases not matched to a gene; V was cut back by 5 bases and J by 5 bases. CDR3 coding DNA: TGTGCCAGCAGCCGTGGGACAGGGAGGACCGGGGAGCTGTTTTTT. Amino acid sequence: CASSRGTGRTGELFF.

This clonotype has more than one count but fewer than ten. The V and J genes are TRBV27 and TRBJ2-7, with a possible D match to TRBD2 (6 bases). The CDR3 is 18 amino acids. In germline, CDR1 is MNHEY, CDR2 SMNVEV (reference sequence). V lost 6 bases, J lost 1 base, and 25 bases lay in between. The CDR3 DNA reads as TGTGCCAGCAGAAGAATTAGTCGTGGCGGGGTGGTATCCTACGAGCAGTACTTC. This sequence encodes CASRRISRGGVVSYEQYF.

This clonotype was observed a handful of times. The chain links TRBV7-9 to TRBJ2-7; perhaps TRBD1 as D (6 bases). The V gene's germline CDR1 is SEHNR and CDR2 FQNEAQ (reference sequence). This CDR3 has 14 amino acids. V lost 1 base and J lost 6, with 13 bases in between. The chain's CDR3 is CASSLETGLSEQYF. In DNA, the CDR3 is TGTGCCAGCAGCTTAGAAACAGGGCTCTCCGAGCAGTACTTC.

V and J are TRBV6-4 and TRBJ2-1; perhaps TRBD1 as D (5 bases). The CDR3 is made up of 15 amino acids. The germline V and J ends were trimmed by 3 bases and 5 bases, with 14 bases remaining between them. Germline values: CDR1 MRHNA, CDR2 SNTAGT. The CDR3 region has the DNA TGTGCCAGCAGTGATGGGGCAGGGTCCAACAATGAGCAGTTCTTC. As protein: CASSDGAGSNNEQFF.

The CDR3 DNA sequence: TGTGCCACCAGTGACCCACGGGATGGGGGGTCCACAGATACGCAGTATTTT. Translation: CATSDPRDGGSTDTQYF. The chain uses TRBV24-1 and TRBJ2-3; a weak D match, TRBD2 (6 bases). The V gene lost 4 bases and the J gene lost 2 bases, with 18 bases spanning the gap. Germline values: CDR1 KGHDR, CDR2 SFDVKD. There are 17 residues in the CDR3.

This CDR3 is CATSDLAGTGTDTQYF. CDR3 in DNA: TGTGCCACCAGTGATTTGGCCGGGACAGGGACAGATACGCAGTATTTT. V usage is TRBV24-1 and J usage is TRBJ2-3; 9 nucleotides align to TRBD1. Germline V CDR1 and CDR2: KGHDR, SFDVKD. J was trimmed by 3 bases and V by 0 bases; bases with no gene match: 3. The CDR3 is made up of 16 amino acids.

This clonotype has just one count. This rearrangement joins TRBV7-8 to TRBJ1-5, with no clear D. Trimming removed 5 bases at V and 0 bases at J, with 14 bases between. CDR3 length: 16 residues. Germline-derived CDR1 and CDR2 are SGHVS and FQNEAQ. The CDR3 nucleotides are TGTGCCAGCAGCCTAGGCCAGTCGTATAGCAATCAGCCCCAGCATTTT. Protein sequence: CASSLGQSYSNQPQHF.

V usage is TRBV7-9 and J usage is TRBJ2-1; TRBD1 agrees at 8 bases. CDR3 length: 15 amino acids. J gave up 0 bases and V 4 bases, and 2 bases lay outside the gene matches. Germline CDR1 and CDR2: SEHNR and FQNEAQ (reference sequence). CDR3 coding DNA: TGTGCCAGCAGCTCGGACAGGGTCTCCTACAATGAGCAGTTCTTC. Protein: CASSSDRVSYNEQFF.

V gene TRBV12-3 or TRBV12-4 combines with J gene TRBJ2-2; the D is unclear. Trimming stripped 2 bases from V and 0 bases from J, with 4 bases between. This CDR3 contains 14 residues. CDR3 sequence (DNA): TGTGCCAGCAGTTTAATTCCGAACACCGGGGAGCTGTTTTTT. It translates to CASSLIPNTGELFF.

This sequence joins TRBV3-1 and TRBJ2-7; D ambiguous. Trimming shortened V by 1 base and J by 0 bases, and 13 bases separated the two germline ends. This CDR3 has 16 residues. Germline V CDR1 and CDR2: LGHDT, YNNKEL (reference sequence). CDR3 loop: CASSQGPPWSSYEQYF. CDR3 coding DNA: TGTGCCAGCAGCCAAGGACCTCCCTGGAGCTCCTACGAGCAGTACTTC.

The chain is built from TRBV7-9 and TRBJ2-1; D might be TRBD1 or TRBD2, each matching 6 bases. V was shortened by 5 bases and J by 2 bases, with 16 bases between the two germline ends. CDR3 size: 16 residues. Per the germline V gene, CDR1 is SEHNR and CDR2 is FQNEAQ (reference sequence). DNA for the CDR3: TGTGCCAGCAGCCCGAGGTCGGGGGCCACCTACAATGAGCAGTTCTTC. Its translation: CASSPRSGATYNEQFF.

The chain uses TRBV20-1 and TRBJ2-1; possibly TRBD2 for D (6 bases). The CDR3 loop spans 12 amino acids. V was shortened by 3 bases and J by 8 bases, with 11 bases between the two germline ends. Germline V gives CDR1 DFQATT, CDR2 SNEGSKA (reference sequence). DNA of the CDR3: TGCAGTGCTAGCGGGAGTACCGATGAGCAGTTCTTC. Translated: CSASGSTDEQFF.

The rearrangement joins TRBV20-1 to TRBJ2-5; D uncertain. Trimming took 0 bases from V and 4 from J, leaving 6 bases between them. Germline CDR1 and CDR2: DFQATT and SNEGSKA (reference sequence). The CDR3 contains 12 residues. DNA of the CDR3: TGCAGTGCTAGAGATCACACAGAGACCCAGTACTTC. Translating gives CSARDHTETQYF.

This sequence joins TRBV18 and TRBJ2-6; tentatively, D is TRBD1 (6 bases). Trimming took off 7 bases at V and 3 bases at J, with 10 bases between the two ends. The CDR3 contains 14 residues. Germline lookup yields CDR1 KGHSH and CDR2 LQKENI. The CDR3 nucleotides read TGTGCCAGCTGTACAGGGTATGGGGCCAACGTCCTGACTTTC. Amino acids: CASCTGYGANVLTF.

The chain employs TRBV29-1 and TRBJ2-1, with 9 bases that match TRBD1. V was clipped by 6 bases and J by 7 bases; unmatched bases: 13. This CDR3 is 15 amino acids long. Looked up from germline, CDR1 is SQVTM and CDR2 is ANQGSEA. The CDR3 loop reads CSVTGGDRVVNEQFF. The CDR3 DNA sequence: TGCAGCGTCACAGGTGGGGACAGGGTTGTTAATGAGCAGTTCTTC.

This clonotype has just a few counts. The chain uses TRBV4-1 and TRBJ2-5, with D unclear. The germline CDR1 and CDR2 sequences are MGHRA and YSYEKL. This CDR3 contains 14 residues. Trimming shortened V by 1 base and J by 2 bases, and 8 bases separated the two germline ends. This CDR3 is CASSQVARQETQYF. CDR3 nucleotides: TGCGCCAGCAGCCAAGTAGCTAGACAAGAGACCCAGTACTTC.

The genes are TRBV7-2 and TRBJ2-3; TRBD2 is a possible D gene (7 bases). V was pared by 7 bases and J by 1 base, with 12 bases between. The CDR3 has 14 residues. The germline V gene has CDR1 SGHTA and CDR2 FQGNSA. The CDR3 DNA is TGTGCCAGCAAACAGGGAGGGGGCACAGATACGCAGTATTTT. Translating it yields CASKQGGGTDTQYF.

The chain combines TRBV11-3 with TRBJ2-1; no clear D. Germline values: CDR1 SGHNT, CDR2 YENEEA. The CDR3 has 16 residues. V gave up 0 bases and J gave up 4 bases, with 13 bases separating them. CDR3: CASSLDLKLGYNEQFF. The CDR3 nucleotides are TGTGCCAGCAGCTTAGATCTCAAGTTGGGGTACAATGAGCAGTTCTTC.

This clonotype has a handful of counts. This sequence joins TRBV5-6 and TRBJ1-1, with TRBD1 matching 7 bases. This CDR3 region has 12 residues. In germline, CDR1 is SGHDT, CDR2 YYEEEE. V was pared by 0 bases and J by 8 bases, with 1 base of the junction left unmatched. The DNA of the CDR3 is TGTGCCAGCAGCTTGGTCAGGGGGGAAGCTTTCTTT. Translating it yields CASSLVRGEAFF.

This rearrangement joins TRBV6-2 or TRBV6-3 to TRBJ1-1, with TRBD1 identical over 11 bases. The CDR3 sequence is 15 residues long. Germline CDR1 and CDR2: MNHEY and SVGEGT. Germline trimming cut 4 bases from V and 5 bases from J; bases unmatched to any gene: 6. CDR3 in amino acids: CASSFGQGAGTEAFF. Written as DNA, the CDR3 is TGTGCCAGCAGTTTTGGACAGGGGGCTGGAACTGAAGCTTTCTTT.

The chain links TRBV25-1 to TRBJ2-2; D uncertain. This CDR3 contains 14 residues. CDR1 and CDR2 (germline): MGHDK, SYGVNS. The V end lost 6 bases, the J end lost 0 bases, and 8 bases lay between the germline ends. Here the CDR3 reads CASRTATNTGELFF. CDR3 DNA sequence: TGTGCCAGCAGAACGGCCACGAACACCGGGGAGCTGTTTTTT.

This rearrangement joins TRBV20-1 to TRBJ2-3; D is unclear. V was pared by 4 bases and J by 6 bases, with 14 bases between. Germline lookup yields CDR1 DFQATT and CDR2 SNEGSKA (reference sequence). The CDR3 loop spans 13 amino acids. CDR3 in DNA: TGCAGTGCTACTTCCCCGTCGGCGGATACGCAGTATTTT. Translating it yields CSATSPSADTQYF.

This clonotype was observed a handful of times. V gene TRBV7-2 combines with J gene TRBJ2-2; TRBD2 agrees at 13 bases. V gave up 0 bases and J gave up 8 bases; unmatched junction bases: 6. Germline CDR1 is SGHTA and CDR2 is FQGNSA. The CDR3 runs 17 residues. The CDR3 region has the DNA TGTGCCAGCAGCTTAGCGCCCGGACTAGCGGGAGAGGGGGAGCTGTTTTTT. This sequence encodes CASSLAPGLAGEGELFF.

The chain uses TRBV20-1 and TRBJ1-5, with 7 bases matching TRBD1. The CDR3 consists of 14 residues. With V trimmed by 5 bases and J by 4 bases, 8 bases remained unmatched. Per germline, CDR1 DFQATT and CDR2 SNEGSKA (reference sequence). This chain's CDR3 is CSAFTGARNQPQHF. As DNA, the CDR3 is TGCAGTGCTTTTACAGGGGCGCGTAATCAGCCCCAGCATTTT.

This clonotype was picked up a small number of times. V is TRBV7-9 and J is TRBJ2-3, with 7 nucleotides matching TRBD1. The V gene's germline CDR1 is SEHNR and CDR2 FQNEAQ (reference sequence). Trimming took 5 bases from V and 2 from J; bases not matched to a gene: 10. The CDR3 length is 16 residues. The CDR3 here is CASSTNDRATTDTQYF. CDR3 DNA: TGTGCCAGCAGCACAAACGACAGGGCCACCACAGATACGCAGTATTTT.

This sequence joins TRBV6-5 and TRBJ1-5; unclear D gene. The CDR3 is 14 amino acids. V lost 6 bases and J lost 1, with 10 bases in between. The germline V gene has CDR1 MNHEY and CDR2 SVGAGI. The CDR3 is CASRALQSNQPQHF. The DNA of the CDR3 is TGTGCCAGCAGAGCCCTCCAGAGCAATCAGCCCCAGCATTTT.

This clonotype appeared a few times. The chain links TRBV5-5 to TRBJ2-1; D may be TRBD2 (5 bases). Trimming cost V 1 base and J 7 bases, with 12 bases left between them. The CDR3 consists of 14 residues. From germline, CDR1 is SGHKS and CDR2 YYEKEE (reference sequence). The DNA for the CDR3 is TGTGCCAGCAGCTTGAGAAGCGGCGAGAATGAGCAGTTCTTC. Its translation is CASSLRSGENEQFF.